The source of this TCR beta chain is a study of cytomegalovirus exposure and HLA in healthy donors. The V gene lost 0 bases and the J gene lost 11 bases, with 16 bases spanning the gap. The CDR3 spans 15 residues. Per the germline V gene, CDR1 is MNHEY and CDR2 is SVGAGI. Both 60 Vbeta primers and 13 Jbeta primers went into the PCR. TCRdb's table, derived via immunoSEQ multiplex PCR, lists solely in-frame clones and lacks some. This table has under 200,000 clones, roughly 84% appearing once. Sequencing input: PBMCs. The chain uses TRBV6-5 and TRBJ1-4, with D perhaps matching TRBD1 (5 bases). This clonotype was obtained from a man younger than 45 in good health and CMV-seronegative. Here the CDR3 DNA reads TGTGCCAGCAGTTACTCAGGGCCAGGGTTCGGGAAACTGTTTTTT. As protein: CASSYSGPGFGKLFF.